The 28 T cell receptor beta chains below come from one sample, sequenced in a study of T cell changes during pregnancy in multiple sclerosis. TCRdb's table, derived via immunoSEQ multiplex PCR, lists solely in-frame clones and lacks some. The table lists tens of thousands of clones, roughly 87% of them singletons. This specimen consisted of CD8+ T cells from peripheral blood mononuclear cells, obtained in the second trimester of pregnancy. These receptors originate from a female donor with multiple sclerosis, enrolled in a pregnancy study.

The chain carries TRBV6-1 and TRBJ2-7; 10 bases agree with TRBD1. Germline V CDR1 and CDR2: MNHNS, SASEGT. V was pared by 6 bases and J by 2 bases, with 7 bases of the junction left unmatched. This CDR3 region has 15 residues. The CDR3 DNA follows: TGTGCCAGCAGCGCATCCGGGACAGGGGCCTACGAGCAGTACTTC. The encoded protein is CASSASGTGAYEQYF.

Only one count was recorded for this clone. The V gene is TRBV6-1, the J gene TRBJ1-2; 10 bases are shared with TRBD1. In germline, CDR1 is MNHNS, CDR2 SASEGT. The CDR3 is 18 residues long. The V segment lost 1 base and the J segment 3 bases; nucleotides outside the gene matches: 11. The DNA for the CDR3 is TGTGCCAGCAGTGAAGACCCGGGACAGGGGCACAAATACTATGGCTACACCTTC. Its translation is CASSEDPGQGHKYYGYTF.

As DNA, the CDR3 is TGTGCCAGCAGCCAATCGCGGGGCAATCAGCCCCAGCATTTT. Its protein product is CASSQSRGNQPQHF. The chain couples TRBV16 to TRBJ1-5; D unclear. CDR3 length: 14 amino acids. Trimming took 0 bases from V and 2 from J, leaving 5 bases between them. Germline lookup yields CDR1 KGHSY and CDR2 FQNENV.

The CDR3 nucleotides are TGTGCCAGCAGCGCCAATTCCGGGACAGGAGACTACGAGCAGTACTTC. Its protein is CASSANSGTGDYEQYF. The genes are TRBV9 and TRBJ2-7; 8 bases fit TRBD1. The CDR3 covers 16 residues. The germline V gene encodes CDR1 SGDLS and CDR2 YYNGEE. J was trimmed by 3 bases and V by 3 bases; bases with no gene match: 11.

The V gene is TRBV15, the J gene TRBJ2-1; 12 nucleotides align to TRBD2. CDR3 size: 15 residues. With 8 bases clipped from V and 10 bases from J, the junction kept 12 bases outside the gene matches. Germline CDR1 and CDR2: LNHNV and YYDKDF (reference sequence). CDR3 DNA: TGTGCCACCTCGTTGGAGCTAGCGGGGGGGAGGGAGCAGTTCTTC. This sequence encodes CATSLELAGGREQFF.

The chain carries TRBV7-3 and TRBJ2-1, with 10 positions matching TRBD2. V trimming: 5 bases; J trimming: 7 bases; junction bases outside the gene matches: 14. From germline, CDR1 is SGHTA and CDR2 FQGTGA. This CDR3 comprises 17 residues. CDR3 DNA sequence: TGTGCCAGCAGCCGACTAGCGGGCAACAACCTGTGGAATGAGCAGTTCTTC. It encodes CASSRLAGNNLWNEQFF.

The chain's CDR3 is CASSSRTGIKQPQHF. The CDR3, as DNA: TGTGCCAGCAGCTCAAGGACAGGCATCAAGCAGCCCCAGCATTTT. The chain employs TRBV27 and TRBJ1-5; 7 nucleotides match TRBD1. V lost 6 bases to trimming and J lost 7 bases; unmatched junction nucleotides: 12. This CDR3 spans 15 amino acids. Per germline, CDR1 MNHEY and CDR2 SMNVEV (reference sequence).

CDR3 residues: CASSSTGGDTQYF. The CDR3, as DNA: TGTGCCAGCAGCTCCACCGGGGGGGATACGCAGTATTTT. The V and J genes are TRBV7-9 and TRBJ2-3; 7 bases map to TRBD2. The germline V gene has CDR1 SEHNR and CDR2 FQNEAQ (reference sequence). CDR3 size: 13 residues. J gave up 6 bases and V 4 bases, and 4 bases lay outside the gene matches. Filled out from reference TRBV7-9 and TRBJ2-3, the complete variable domain reads DTGVSQNPRHKITKRGQNVTFRCDPISEHNRLYWYRQTLGQGPEFLTYFQNEAQLEKSRLLSDRFSAERPKGSFSTLEIQRTEQGDSAMYLCASSSTGGDTQYFGPGTRLTVL.

The gene calls are TRBV19 and TRBJ2-5; unclear D gene. CDR3 length: 13 amino acids. V was trimmed by 5 bases and J by 3 bases, leaving 10 bases between them. The germline V gene encodes CDR1 LNHDA and CDR2 SQIVND (reference sequence). CDR3 protein: CASSYDGEETQYF. The CDR3 DNA follows: TGTGCCAGTAGTTACGACGGAGAAGAGACCCAGTACTTC.

The gene calls are TRBV21-1 and TRBJ2-1; the table names TRBD2, a call not compared with the DNA. TRBV21-1 has pseudogene status. The CDR3 runs to 15 residues. The CDR3 here is CASSKGLATHYEQFF. In DNA form, the CDR3 reads TGTGCCAGCAGCAAAGGGCTAGCGACTCACTATGAGCAGTTCTTC.

The chain has TRBV11-3 and TRBJ1-1; no clear D. The germline CDR1 and CDR2 sequences are SGHNT and YENEEA. V lost 3 bases, J lost 1 base, and 3 bases lay in between. The CDR3 has 12 residues. CDR3 region: CASSLRNTEAFF. CDR3 bases: TGTGCCAGCAGCTTGAGGAACACTGAAGCTTTCTTT.

This chain joins TRBV5-8 and TRBJ2-1, with unresolved D. The CDR3 length is 11 residues. Trimming took 0 bases from V and 10 from J, leaving 5 bases between them. Germline CDR1 is SGHTS and CDR2 is YDEGEE. The CDR3 sequence is CASSLVREQFF. CDR3 coding DNA: TGTGCCAGCAGCTTGGTGCGGGAGCAGTTCTTC.

The chain links TRBV19 to TRBJ2-3; TRBD2 aligns across 8 bases. Germline V CDR1 and CDR2: LNHDA, SQIVND (reference sequence). The V and J ends lost 3 bases and 2 bases, in that order; junction bases with no gene match: 1. The CDR3 consists of 14 residues. This CDR3 is CASSMRGDTDTQYF. Here the CDR3 DNA reads TGTGCCAGTAGTATGCGGGGGGACACAGATACGCAGTATTTT.

The rearrangement links TRBV10-3 to TRBJ2-7, with TRBD2 as a possible D gene (5 bases). V was cut by 3 bases and J by 0 bases, with 9 bases left in between. Germline loops: CDR1 ENHRY, CDR2 SYGVKD. This CDR3 region has 14 residues. The CDR3 DNA reads as TGTGCCATCAGTGAAGAGGGAACCTCCTACGAGCAGTACTTC. Translated, it gives CAISEEGTSYEQYF.

Within the sample, this clone is large. The chain employs TRBV30 and TRBJ1-2, with D unresolved. This CDR3 comprises 12 residues. Trimming removed 0 bases from V and 7 bases from J, with 9 bases in between. Germline V gene lookup returns CDR1 GTSNPN and CDR2 SVGIG (reference sequence). The CDR3 spells CAWSVVEGGYTF. As DNA, the CDR3 is TGTGCCTGGAGTGTAGTTGAGGGTGGCTACACCTTC.

The rearrangement uses TRBV5-4 and TRBJ2-1; D not resolved. V lost 2 bases to trimming and J lost 7 bases, with 4 bases between them. The germline V gene has CDR1 SGHNT and CDR2 YYREEE (reference sequence). The CDR3 consists of 11 residues. CDR3 region: CASSFLNEQFF. CDR3 nucleotides: TGTGCCAGCAGCTTTCTGAATGAGCAGTTCTTC.

This clone occurred a few times. V is TRBV28 and J is TRBJ1-6; D possibly corresponds to TRBD1 (6 bases). The CDR3 sequence is 17 residues long. The germline V gene has CDR1 MDHEN and CDR2 SYDVKM. Trimming stripped 3 bases from V and 9 bases from J, with 21 bases between. The DNA of the CDR3 is TGTGCCAGCAGTTTGAGGGGGTTGATGGGTGGAGGTTCACCCCTCCACTTT. Its translation: CASSLRGLMGGGSPLHF. The whole variable domain, filled in from reference TRBV28 and TRBJ1-6, reads DVKVTQSSRYLVKRTGEKVFLECVQDMDHENMFWYRQDPGLGLRLIYFSYDVKMKEKGDIPEGYSVSREKKERFSLILESASTNQTSMYLCASSLRGLMGGGSPLHFGNGTRLTVT.

This chain connects TRBV19 to TRBJ1-1; TRBD1 is a possible D gene (5 bases). This CDR3 has 13 amino acids. Trimming cost V 5 bases and J 12 bases, with 19 bases left between them. CDR1 is LNHDA and CDR2 is SQIVND in the germline V gene (reference sequence). The CDR3 loop reads CASSAYSGDPSFF. The CDR3, as DNA: TGTGCCAGTAGTGCATACTCGGGGGACCCCTCTTTCTTT.

This chain links TRBV7-3 with TRBJ2-2, with TRBD2 identical over 14 bases. The CDR3 loop spans 19 amino acids. The germline CDR1 and CDR2 sequences are SGHTA and FQGTGA. V gave up 2 bases and J gave up 3 bases; unmatched junction bases: 8. CDR3 nucleotide sequence: TGTGCCAGCAGCTTATCGGGACTAGCGGGAGTGGGGGACACCGGGGAGCTGTTTTTT. Translation: CASSLSGLAGVGDTGELFF.

The CDR3 nucleotides read TGTGCCAGCAGCTTGGACCCTCCGGGGGGGGGCTACACCTTC. Protein sequence: CASSLDPPGGGYTF. The genes are TRBV5-4 and TRBJ1-2, with D tentatively TRBD1 (5 bases). This CDR3 is built from 14 residues. The V end was cut by 0 bases, the J end by 8 bases, with 14 bases between. Per the germline V gene, CDR1 is SGHNT and CDR2 is YYREEE (reference sequence).

The rearrangement uses TRBV9 and TRBJ1-1; TRBD1 might be the D (6 bases). The CDR3 loop spans 14 amino acids. Looked up from germline, CDR1 is SGDLS and CDR2 is YYNGEE. Trimming shortened V by 3 bases and J by 7 bases, and 16 bases separated the two germline ends. The CDR3 coding sequence is TGTGCCAGCAGCGCAGAGAGGGGGACGGATGAAGCTTTCTTT. It specifies CASSAERGTDEAFF.

The genes are TRBV11-2 and TRBJ2-1; 10 bases align to TRBD2. Trimming cost V 7 bases and J 10 bases; bases outside gene matches: 19. The germline V gene has CDR1 SGHAT and CDR2 FQNNGV. The CDR3 is made up of 17 amino acids. This CDR3 reads CASTLLLAGYLPPEQFF. The CDR3 DNA reads TGTGCCAGCACCCTTCTACTAGCGGGATACCTCCCCCCCGAGCAGTTCTTC. Supplemented by reference TRBV11-2 and TRBJ2-1, the full variable domain reads EAGVAQSPRYKIIEKRQSVAFWCNPISGHATLYWYQQILGQGPKLLIQFQNNGVVDDSQLPKDRFSAERLKGVDSTLKIQPAKLEDSAVYLCASTLLLAGYLPPEQFFGPGTRLTVL.

The V call is TRBV10-2, the J call TRBJ2-6; D remains ambiguous. The CDR3 extends over 18 amino acids. V lost 8 bases to trimming and J lost 0 bases, with 20 bases between them. In germline, CDR1 is WSHSY, CDR2 SAAADI. CDR3 DNA: TGCGCCAGCCGCCGATACAAAGATTCTGGCTCTGGGGCCAACGTCCTGACTTTC. Translated: CASRRYKDSGSGANVLTF.

The chain couples TRBV4-2 to TRBJ2-1, with TRBD2 identical over 8 bases. V shed 1 base, J shed 6 bases, and the junction held 8 bases outside the gene matches. There are 16 residues in the CDR3. CDR1 and CDR2 (germline): LGHNA, YNFKEQ. CDR3: CASSQVAAGEGNEQFF. For the CDR3, the DNA is TGTGCCAGCAGCCAAGTGGCAGCGGGAGAGGGCAATGAGCAGTTCTTC.

This chain links TRBV30 with TRBJ1-5; D uncertain. CDR1 is GTSNPN, CDR2 SVGIG, per germline (reference sequence). Trimming took off 0 bases at V and 0 bases at J, with 9 bases between the two ends. The CDR3 totals 15 residues. The CDR3, as DNA: TGTGCCTGGAGTGTATCCGACTATAGCAATCAGCCCCAGCATTTT. This gives the protein CAWSVSDYSNQPQHF.

The chain has TRBV13 and TRBJ2-7; no firm D call. From germline, CDR1 is PRHDT and CDR2 FYEKMQ (reference sequence). V lost 2 bases and J lost 3, with 8 bases in between. The CDR3 consists of 13 residues. The chain's CDR3 is CASSLPYDYEQYF. The DNA for the CDR3 is TGTGCCAGCAGCTTACCCTATGACTACGAGCAGTACTTC.

The chain couples TRBV9 to TRBJ2-5; 9 bases match TRBD2. Germline V CDR1 and CDR2: SGDLS, YYNGEE. Trimming at V came to 4 bases and at J to 5 bases, leaving 6 bases not matched to a gene. CDR3 length: 14 amino acids. In nucleotides, the CDR3 is TGTGCCAGCAGCCTGCGGGGGGGCCTCGAGACCCAGTACTTC. This gives the protein CASSLRGGLETQYF. Together with reference TRBV9 and TRBJ2-5, the CDR3 gives the full variable domain: DSGVTQTPKHLITATGQRVTLRCSPRSGDLSVYWYQQSLDQGLQFLIQYYNGEERAKGNILERFSAQQFPDLHSELNLSSLELGDSALYFCASSLRGGLETQYFGPGTRLLVL.

V is TRBV5-6 and J is TRBJ2-7; the D is unclear. The V end lost 7 bases, the J end lost 1 base, and 18 bases lay between the germline ends. Per the germline V gene, CDR1 is SGHDT and CDR2 is YYEEEE. This CDR3 region has 15 residues. The CDR3 nucleotides are TGTGCCAGCCACCTAGACGGATTCCCTTCCTACGAGCAGTACTTC. Its protein is CASHLDGFPSYEQYF.